The clone carrying this TCR beta chain is a singleton in its sample. The antigen is unknown. This entry comes from a study of cytomegalovirus exposure and HLA in healthy donors. Points from the study as a whole: Reportedly, cytomegalovirus status was diagnosed with high sensitivity and specificity. The listing of 150 to 200 TCR beta chains classed them as cytomegalovirus-associated.

V was trimmed by 0 bases and J by 3 bases, leaving 15 bases between them. Germline CDR1 reads LNHDA; CDR2 reads SQIVND (reference sequence). The CDR3 length is 17 residues. Use of 60 Vbeta and 13 Jbeta primers characterized the PCR. Generated by immunoSEQ multiplex PCR, the TCRdb table keeps only in-frame clones and is missing some. The sample records 150,000 to 200,000 clones, 75% to 85% being singletons. Specimen: PBMCs. The gene calls are TRBV19 and TRBJ2-1; a weak D match, TRBD2 (6 bases). The sequence derives from a man aged 18 to 29 in good health and CMV-seronegative. The CDR3: CASSIDGEAGYYNEQFF. CDR3 nucleotides: TGTGCCAGTAGTATAGATGGCGAGGCGGGGTACTACAATGAGCAGTTCTTC.